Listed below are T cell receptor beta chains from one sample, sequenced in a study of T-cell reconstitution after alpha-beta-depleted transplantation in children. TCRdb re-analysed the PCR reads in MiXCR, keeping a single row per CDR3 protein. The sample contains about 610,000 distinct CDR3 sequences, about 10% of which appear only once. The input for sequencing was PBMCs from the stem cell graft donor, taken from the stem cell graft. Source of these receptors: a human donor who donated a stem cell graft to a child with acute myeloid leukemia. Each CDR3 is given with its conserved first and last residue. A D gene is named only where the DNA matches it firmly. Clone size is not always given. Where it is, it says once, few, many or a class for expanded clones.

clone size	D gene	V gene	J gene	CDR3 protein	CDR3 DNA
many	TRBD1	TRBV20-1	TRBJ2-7	CSARSGQGYYEQYF	TGCAGTGCTAGGTCGGGACAGGGTTATTACGAGCAGTACTTC
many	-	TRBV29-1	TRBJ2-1	CSVLEGYNEQFF	TGCAGCGTTCTGGAGGGTTACAATGAGCAGTTCTTC
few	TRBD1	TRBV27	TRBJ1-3	CASSSGTGFSGNTIYF	TGTGCCAGCAGTTCCGGGACAGGGTTCTCTGGAAACACCATATATTTT
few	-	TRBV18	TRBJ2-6	CASSRSGANVLTF	TGTGCCAGCTCACGATCTGGGGCCAACGTCCTGACTTTC
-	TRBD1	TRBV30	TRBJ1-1	CARMGQENTEAFF	TGTGCCCGGATGGGACAGGAGAACACTGAAGCTTTCTTT
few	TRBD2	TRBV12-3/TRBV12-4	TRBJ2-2	CASSISGSGPGELFF	TGTGCCAGCAGCATTAGCGGGAGTGGCCCCGGGGAGCTGTTTTTT
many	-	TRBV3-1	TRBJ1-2	CASSQEESKGYTF	TGTGCCAGCAGCCAAGAAGAAAGTAAGGGCTACACCTTC
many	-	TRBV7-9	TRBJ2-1	CASSLGWEHRANEQFF	TGTGCCAGCAGCTTAGGGTGGGAGCATCGTGCCAATGAGCAGTTCTTC
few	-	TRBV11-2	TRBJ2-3	CASSFNGGAASTDTQYF	TGTGCCAGCAGCTTCAACGGAGGGGCCGCTAGCACAGATACGCAGTATTTT
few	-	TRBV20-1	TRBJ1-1	CSARDLTGSNTEAFF	TGCAGTGCTAGAGATCTCACAGGGTCGAACACTGAAGCTTTCTTT
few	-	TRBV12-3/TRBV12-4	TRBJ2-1	CASTEWGTSLSNEQFF	TGTGCCAGCACCGAGTGGGGGACATCTTTGTCCAATGAGCAGTTCTTC
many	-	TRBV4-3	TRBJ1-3	CASSHELDLAGNTIYF	TGCGCCAGCAGCCACGAACTAGATTTAGCCGGAAACACCATATATTTT
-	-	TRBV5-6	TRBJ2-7	CASSASGISWPYEQYF	TGTGCCAGCAGCGCTAGTGGGATCTCCTGGCCTTACGAGCAGTACTTC
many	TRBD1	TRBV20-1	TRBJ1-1	CSAPKQGGTEAFF	TGCAGTGCCCCGAAGCAGGGGGGGACTGAAGCTTTCTTT
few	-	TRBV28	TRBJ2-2	CASSFRGPGELFF	TGTGCCAGCAGTTTCCGGGGGCCCGGGGAGCTGTTTTTT
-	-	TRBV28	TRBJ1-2	CASSGAYGYTF	TGTGCCAGCAGTGGGGCTTATGGCTACACCTTC
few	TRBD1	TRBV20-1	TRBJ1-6	CSAPGQGSSPLHF	TGCAGTGCCCCGGGACAGGGGTCTTCACCCCTCCACTTT
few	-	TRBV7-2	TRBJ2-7	CASSLGGVGGSYEQYF	TGTGCCAGCAGCTTAGGGGGTGTGGGTGGGTCCTACGAGCAGTACTTC
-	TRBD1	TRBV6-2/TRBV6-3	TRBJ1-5	CASTKGDRGIFRNQPQHF	TGTGCCAGCACCAAGGGGGACAGGGGGATTTTTCGTAATCAGCCCCAGCATTTT
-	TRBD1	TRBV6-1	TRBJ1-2	CASSPGQASNYGYTF	TGTGCCAGCAGTCCCGGACAGGCTTCCAACTATGGCTACACCTTC
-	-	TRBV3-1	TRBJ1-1	CASSQVGSGTEAFF	TGTGCCAGCAGCCAAGTGGGGTCTGGCACTGAAGCTTTCTTT
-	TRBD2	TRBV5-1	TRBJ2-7	CAGSLSTSGGSSYEQYF	TGCGCCGGCAGCTTGTCGACTAGCGGGGGCAGCTCCTACGAGCAGTACTTC
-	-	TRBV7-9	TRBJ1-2	CASSLGPGANYGYTF	TGTGCCAGCAGCTTAGGACCCGGGGCTAACTATGGCTACACCTTC
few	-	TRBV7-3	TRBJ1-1	CASSLQKLGRTMNTEAFF	TGTGCCAGCAGCTTACAGAAGCTGGGACGGACCATGAACACTGAAGCTTTCTTT
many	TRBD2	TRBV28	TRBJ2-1	CASSSQREGDEQFF	TGTGCCAGCAGTTCCCAGCGGGAGGGGGATGAGCAGTTCTTC
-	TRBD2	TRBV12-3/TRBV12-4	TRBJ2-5	CALCLVWLAGGFQETQYF	TGTGCCCTCTGTTTGGTGTGGCTAGCGGGAGGGTTCCAAGAGACCCAGTACTTC
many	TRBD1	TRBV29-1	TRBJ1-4	CSAATGQGLPRGEKLFF	TGCAGCGCCGCAACAGGACAGGGATTGCCCCGGGGAGAAAAACTGTTTTTT
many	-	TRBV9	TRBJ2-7	CASSVGTVSYEQYF	TGTGCCAGCAGCGTAGGAACTGTCTCCTACGAGCAGTACTTC
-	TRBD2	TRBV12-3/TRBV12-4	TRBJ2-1	CASSPSSGSISYNEQFF	TGTGCCAGCAGCCCGAGTAGCGGGAGTATCTCCTACAATGAGCAGTTCTTC
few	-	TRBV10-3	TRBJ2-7	CAISDRRFYEQYF	TGTGCCATCAGTGACCGGAGGTTCTACGAGCAGTACTTC